This T cell receptor beta chain was obtained from a study of blood T cell repertoires in COVID-19. The assay was immunoSEQ multiplex PCR, and TCRdb's table has in-frame clones only and misses some. This table has around 160,000 clones, approximately 80% appearing once. Germline trimming cut 4 bases from V and 5 bases from J; bases unmatched to any gene: 10. In germline, CDR1 is SGHVS, CDR2 FQNEAQ. This CDR3 comprises 15 residues. This rearrangement joins TRBV7-8 to TRBJ1-2; TRBD1 agrees at 7 bases. The origin of this receptor is a human donor in a cohort sampled during active COVID-19. Sequencing was carried out using peripheral blood. CDR3 nucleotides: TGTGCCAGCAGCTCAACAGGGGTTCGACTTTATGGCTACACCTTC. This gives the protein CASSSTGVRLYGYTF.